A selection of T cell receptor beta chains follows, all from one sample in a study of blood T cells in healthy people across ages. MiXCR, applied by TCRdb to the 5' RACE reads, yields one record per CDR3 protein. The sample includes 550,000 to 750,000 distinct CDR3 sequences, around a fifth seen only once; the top ten take roughly 3.6%. Input material: blood. All receptors derive from a man aged 65 to 79 in good health. Both conserved end residues are part of each CDR3. D genes are given only for firm matches. Clone size appears in some rows only: once, few, many, or a class for an expanded clone.

J,D,size,V,CDR3,DNA
TRBJ2-5,.,few,TRBV6-5,CASSYTITGGETQYF,TGTGCCAGCAGTTACACGATTACCGGAGGGGAGACCCAGTACTTC
TRBJ2-5,.,many,TRBV6-5,CASRRADQETQYF,TGTGCCAGCAGACGGGCCGACCAAGAGACCCAGTACTTC
TRBJ2-3,TRBD2,few,TRBV5-1,CASSLVTSGTGTQYF,TGCGCCAGCAGCTTGGTCACTAGCGGGACCGGTACGCAGTATTTT
TRBJ1-4,TRBD1,.,TRBV27,CASSPGQTMGKLFF,TGTGCCAGCAGTCCGGGACAGACGATGGGGAAACTGTTTTTT
TRBJ2-3,.,.,TRBV18,CASSPSGLYTDTQYF,TGTGCCAGCTCTCCCTCCGGGCTATACACAGATACGCAGTATTTT
TRBJ2-5,TRBD2,few,TRBV29-1,CSVEGLAGGPYQETQYF,TGCAGCGTTGAAGGCCTAGCGGGAGGGCCGTACCAAGAGACCCAGTACTTC
TRBJ1-1,.,few,TRBV6-5,CASSYETGNTEAFF,TGTGCCAGCAGTTACGAGACAGGGAACACTGAAGCTTTCTTT
TRBJ2-5,.,few,TRBV14,CASSQGPNQETQYF,TGTGCCAGCAGCCAGGGACCTAACCAAGAGACCCAGTACTTC
TRBJ1-1,.,few,TRBV28,CASRPVRNTEAFF,TGTGCCAGCAGACCCGTACGGAACACTGAAGCTTTCTTT
TRBJ2-5,.,few,TRBV4-1,CASSQDRQGLETQYF,TGCGCCAGCAGCCAAGATCGGCAGGGGTTGGAGACCCAGTACTTC
TRBJ2-4,TRBD2,many,TRBV27,CASSPPGLAGRNIQYF,TGTGCCAGCAGTCCCCCCGGGCTAGCGGGGCGGAACATTCAGTACTTC
TRBJ1-4,.,few,TRBV6-1,CASSPREAGRNEKLFF,TGTGCCAGCAGCCCCAGGGAGGCAGGGAGAAATGAAAAACTGTTTTTT
TRBJ1-2,.,.,TRBV4-3,CASSQEASNYGYTF,TGCGCCAGCAGCCAAGAGGCGTCTAACTATGGCTACACCTTC
TRBJ2-5,.,few,TRBV9,CASSAGLTQETQYF,TGTGCCAGCAGCGCCGGACTGACCCAAGAGACCCAGTACTTC
TRBJ2-7,.,few,TRBV24-1,CATTEPLAGSGEQYF,TGTGCCACCACCGAACCCCTGGCAGGGAGTGGCGAGCAGTACTTC
TRBJ2-7,TRBD2,few,TRBV18,CASSSSGTRTYEQYF,TGTGCCAGCTCAAGCTCCGGGACTAGAACCTACGAGCAGTACTTC
TRBJ2-3,.,few,TRBV7-2,CASSLGARRDTQYF,TGTGCCAGCAGCCTTGGGGCCCGCCGGGATACGCAGTATTTT
TRBJ2-1,.,few,TRBV19,CASSIVAGRRNEQFF,TGTGCCAGTAGTATAGTTGCGGGGAGACGGAATGAGCAGTTCTTC
TRBJ2-7,.,many,TRBV10-3,CAISESRGDEQYF,TGTGCCATCAGTGAGTCGAGAGGGGACGAGCAGTACTTC
TRBJ2-1,TRBD2,few,TRBV3-1,CASSQELAGGYNEQFF,TGTGCCAGCAGCCAAGAACTAGCGGGAGGGTACAATGAGCAGTTCTTC
TRBJ2-5,TRBD1,few,TRBV4-1,CASSRDRGPQETQYF,TGCGCCAGCAGCCGGGACAGGGGTCCTCAAGAGACCCAGTACTTC
TRBJ2-7,TRBD1,.,TRBV7-6,CASSLGRTGYEQYF,TGTGCCAGCAGCTTAGGTCGGACAGGGTACGAGCAGTACTTC
TRBJ1-2,.,many,TRBV11-2,CASSLVPGQEILTYGYTF,TGTGCCAGCAGCTTAGTCCCGGGCCAAGAGATTCTTACCTATGGCTACACCTTC
TRBJ2-1,.,few,TRBV6-2/TRBV6-3,CASTGTGGSSGRNEQFF,TGTGCCAGTACCGGGACAGGGGGCTCTAGCGGGAGGAATGAGCAGTTCTTC
TRBJ2-1,TRBD2,.,TRBV4-1,CASSRGLALYNEQFF,TGCGCCAGCAGCCGGGGACTAGCTCTGTACAATGAGCAGTTCTTC
TRBJ1-2,.,few,TRBV28,CASSFQGSHGYTF,TGTGCCAGCAGTTTTCAGGGTTCCCATGGCTACACCTTC
TRBJ1-6,.,.,TRBV18,CASSPREPQKGGRDSPLHF,TGTGCCAGCTCACCCAGGGAACCTCAAAAAGGGGGACGAGATTCACCCCTCCACTTT
TRBJ1-5,.,.,TRBV20-1,CSAIYGDNQPQHF,TGCAGTGCTATTTACGGTGACAATCAGCCCCAGCATTTT
TRBJ2-6,.,.,TRBV5-4,CASSLQSSGANVLTF,TGTGCCAGCAGCTTGCAGAGCTCTGGGGCCAACGTCCTGACTTTC
TRBJ2-7,.,.,TRBV28,CASSLRARGEGEQYF,TGTGCCAGCAGTTTACGGGCAAGGGGGGAGGGCGAGCAGTACTTC
TRBJ2-4,.,.,TRBV20-1,CSASVGGVAKNIQYF,TGCAGTGCTAGCGTAGGAGGGGTGGCCAAAAACATTCAGTACTTC
TRBJ2-7,.,.,TRBV6-2/TRBV6-3,CASSFLHEQYF,TGTGCCAGCAGTTTCCTACACGAGCAGTACTTC
TRBJ2-5,.,few,TRBV20-1,CSARTKQETQYF,TGCAGTGCTAGAACGAAACAAGAGACCCAGTACTTC